Listed below are T cell receptor beta chains from one sample, sequenced in a study of blood T cell repertoires in COVID-19. TCRdb's copy holds only in-frame clones and misses some; the assay was immunoSEQ multiplex PCR. The repertoire consists of roughly 250,000 clones, with around 85% occurring once and the leading ten covering 0.7% to 1%. Sequenced material: peripheral blood. The receptors derive from a human donor with COVID-19, enrolled during active disease. The donor label of this sample is uncertain. Each CDR3 is given with its conserved first and last residue. The D gene is left open where the match is weak. Some rows have no size entry. The others give once, few or many, or a class for an expanded clone.

v_call	j_call	d_call	cdr3_length	clone_size	cdr3_nt	cdr3_aa
TRBV9	TRBJ2-7	NA	14	NA	TGTGCCAGCAGCGTTGGGACTGAGGGATCGGTGCAGTACTTC	CASSVGTEGSVQYF
TRBV29-1	TRBJ2-2	NA	14	NA	TGCAGCGTTGGGGCGCCGTGGAACACCGGGGAGCTGTTTTTT	CSVGAPWNTGELFF
TRBV2	TRBJ2-4	NA	15	NA	TGTGCCACCCGGACAAGTCTTTTAGCCAAAAACATTCAGTACTTC	CATRTSLLAKNIQYF
TRBV20-1	TRBJ2-7	NA	10	NA	TGCAGTCCCAGGGGGAGGGAGCAGTACTTC	CSPRGREQYF
TRBV20-1	TRBJ1-2	NA	13	NA	TGCAGTGCTAGTGAGGCACAAGCGGATGGCTACACCTTC	CSASEAQADGYTF
TRBV7-9	TRBJ2-5	TRBD2	14	NA	TGTGCCAGCAGGGGGACTAGCCAGCCAGAGACCCAGTACTTC	CASRGTSQPETQYF
TRBV18	TRBJ2-3	TRBD2	16	NA	TGTGCCAGCTCACCACGTCAAGCGGGGAGCACAGATACGCAGTATTTT	CASSPRQAGSTDTQYF
TRBV28	TRBJ2-5	NA	12	NA	TGTGCCAGCAGTGTCGGTATAGAGACCCAGTACTTC	CASSVGIETQYF
TRBV29-1	TRBJ2-7	NA	12	NA	TGCAGCGTTGCGGGAGTCTCCTACGAGCAGTACTTC	CSVAGVSYEQYF
TRBV6-5	TRBJ1-5	TRBD1	14	few	TGTGCCAGCAGTTACGAACAGGGGGTTCAGCCCCAGCATTTT	CASSYEQGVQPQHF
TRBV2	TRBJ2-2	NA	18	NA	TGTGCCAGCAGTGAAGCGGTGCGAGGGAGTTATAGCACCGGGGAGCTGTTTTTT	CASSEAVRGSYSTGELFF
TRBV5-1	TRBJ2-2	TRBD1	17	once	TGCGCCAGCGGGCCGGACAGGGCCCTGACGAACACCGGGGAGCTGTTTTTT	CASGPDRALTNTGELFF
TRBV25-1	TRBJ2-2	NA	12	NA	TGTGCCAGCAGAGGAGGAACCGGGGAGCTGTTTTTT	CASRGGTGELFF
TRBV24-1	TRBJ1-4	TRBD1	15	NA	TGTGCCACCAGTGTCAGGGGGAGGCTTAGTGAAAAACTGTTTTTT	CATSVRGRLSEKLFF
TRBV7-9	TRBJ1-1	TRBD1	15	few	TGTGCCAGCAGCCTAAGACAGGGGACGGGCACTGAAGCTTTCTTT	CASSLRQGTGTEAFF
TRBV27	TRBJ2-6	NA	15	once	TGTGCCAGCAGTTCACACGGGTCTGGGGCCAACGTCCTGACTTTC	CASSSHGSGANVLTF
TRBV15	TRBJ2-3	NA	12	NA	TGTGCCACCAGCAGAGCTAGAGATACGCAGTATTTT	CATSRARDTQYF
TRBV29-1	TRBJ1-1	NA	12	NA	TGCAGCGTTGAACAGGTACGCACTGAAGCTTTCTTT	CSVEQVRTEAFF
TRBV5-6	TRBJ1-3	NA	16	NA	TGTGCCAGCAGCTTGGATCGGTACGGCTCTGGAAACACCATATATTTT	CASSLDRYGSGNTIYF
TRBV19	TRBJ1-4	NA	12	NA	TGTGCCAGTAGCGACAGGTTTCTGGAACTGTTTTTT	CASSDRFLELFF
TRBV4-2	TRBJ1-1	NA	13	NA	TGTGCCAGCAGCCAAGTCGGGAGGGTCGAAGCTTTCTTT	CASSQVGRVEAFF
TRBV7-9	TRBJ1-2	TRBD1	16	NA	TGTGCCAGCAGCAAACGGGACAGGGGTGCTAACTATGGCTACACCTTC	CASSKRDRGANYGYTF
TRBV28	TRBJ1-3	NA	14	NA	TGTGCCAGCAGTTTTATACAGGCCGGAAACACCATATATTTT	CASSFIQAGNTIYF
TRBV3-1/TRBV3-2	TRBJ1-1	NA	13	NA	TGTGCCAGCAGCCAGCAGGGGAGTACTGAAGCTTTCTTT	CASSQQGSTEAFF
TRBV3-1/TRBV3-2	TRBJ2-3	TRBD2	17	NA	TGTGCCAGCAGCCCCCGGACTAGCGGGAGGGCCGGAGATACGCAGTATTTT	CASSPRTSGRAGDTQYF
TRBV4-1	TRBJ1-2	TRBD1	15	NA	TGCGCCAGCAGCCGAGAAACAGGGGACCCCTATGGCTACACCTTC	CASSRETGDPYGYTF
TRBV3-1/TRBV3-2	TRBJ1-1	TRBD1	13	NA	TGTGCCAGCAGCCAAGTACAGGGGACTGAAGCTTTCTTT	CASSQVQGTEAFF
TRBV10-3	TRBJ1-1	NA	15	few	TGTGCCATCAGTGAGTCATTTTCGGCGGGGACTGAAGCTTTCTTT	CAISESFSAGTEAFF
TRBV25-1	TRBJ1-3	NA	12	NA	TGTGCCAGCGGACAGTTTGGAAACACCATATATTTT	CASGQFGNTIYF
TRBV27	TRBJ2-7	NA	16	NA	TGTGCCAGCAGTTTATTAACACAAAGGGGGGGGTACGAGCAGTACTTC	CASSLLTQRGGYEQYF
TRBV29-1	TRBJ2-1	TRBD2	17	NA	TGCAGCGTTGAACCCCGCTCGCTAGCGGGAGGATACAATGAGCAGTTCTTC	CSVEPRSLAGGYNEQFF
TRBV19	TRBJ2-7	TRBD1	12	NA	TGTGCCTCGACAGGGCACTCCTACGAGCAGTACTTC	CASTGHSYEQYF
TRBV30	TRBJ1-5	NA	14	NA	TGTGCCTGGAGCGAGGGTTTGTTGCATCAGCCCCAGCATTTT	CAWSEGLLHQPQHF
TRBV30	TRBJ1-2	NA	15	once	TGTGCCTGGAGCAAAGGCTTCGAACTAACCGGTGGCTACACCTTC	CAWSKGFELTGGYTF
TRBV19	TRBJ1-5	NA	12	NA	TGTGCCAGTAGCTATAGCAATCAGCCCCAGCATTTT	CASSYSNQPQHF
TRBV19	TRBJ1-1	NA	13	NA	TGTGCCAGTAGTTACAGGGTCGACACTGAAGCTTTCTTT	CASSYRVDTEAFF
TRBV12-3/TRBV12-4	TRBJ1-2	NA	13	NA	TGTGCCAGCAGGGACCAGGGGCGGGATGGCTACACCTTC	CASRDQGRDGYTF
TRBV5-4	TRBJ1-1	NA	14	NA	TGTGCCAGCAGCTGGGGGGGCGACGTCACTGAAGCTTTCTTT	CASSWGGDVTEAFF
TRBV7-8	TRBJ1-2	NA	17	NA	TGTGCCAGCAGCTTAGGGTCCCCGGGGGGCCTAGTAGATGGCTACACCTTC	CASSLGSPGGLVDGYTF
TRBV5-5	TRBJ1-1	NA	15	NA	TGTGCCAGCAGCTTTAACCCCCAGGCCAGCACTGAAGCTTTCTTT	CASSFNPQASTEAFF